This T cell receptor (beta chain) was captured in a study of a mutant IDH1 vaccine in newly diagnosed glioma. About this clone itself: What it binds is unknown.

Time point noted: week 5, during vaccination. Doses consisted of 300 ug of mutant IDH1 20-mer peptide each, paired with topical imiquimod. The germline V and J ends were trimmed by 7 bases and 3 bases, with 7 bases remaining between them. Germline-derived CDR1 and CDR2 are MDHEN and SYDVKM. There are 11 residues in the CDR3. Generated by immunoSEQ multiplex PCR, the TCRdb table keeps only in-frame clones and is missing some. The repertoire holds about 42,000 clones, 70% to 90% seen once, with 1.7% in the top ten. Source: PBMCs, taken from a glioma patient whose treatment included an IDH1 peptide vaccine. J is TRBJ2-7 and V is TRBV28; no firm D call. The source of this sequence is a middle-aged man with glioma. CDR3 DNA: TGTGCCAGCACCAAAAACTACGAGCAGTACTTC. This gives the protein CASTKNYEQYF.